This TCR beta chain was recovered during a study of vaccination effects on CD4 cells after COVID-19. Whole-study findings and limits: Convalescent patients in the study were few, and early post-infection timepoints were absent.

Clones were sequenced by immunoSEQ multiplex PCR, and TCRdb holds only the in-frame ones, with some missing. Among roughly 45,000 clones, 55% to 85% were seen once, and the ten largest hold about 10%. Of note for this clone: What it binds is unknown.

Once cultured for nine to ten days, the cells underwent separation to obtain CD4+ T cells. All participants had two doses of either the BNT162b2 or mRNA-1273 vaccine. Half-medium changes using IL-2 medium occurred on days 3 and 7. The V gene's germline CDR1 is SSHAT and CDR2 FNYEAQ (reference sequence). V lost 1 base and J lost 1, with 13 bases in between. There are 16 residues in the CDR3. The material sequenced was CD4+ T cells from PBMCs cultured without peptide, taken after COVID-19 vaccination. This chain joins TRBV7-7 and TRBJ2-5, with D perhaps TRBD1 (6 bases). The receptor's source is a human donor who received a COVID-19 vaccine. The CDR3 loop is CASSLGRQVTQETQYF. The CDR3 bases are TGTGCCAGCAGCTTAGGGCGACAGGTGACCCAAGAGACCCAGTACTTC.